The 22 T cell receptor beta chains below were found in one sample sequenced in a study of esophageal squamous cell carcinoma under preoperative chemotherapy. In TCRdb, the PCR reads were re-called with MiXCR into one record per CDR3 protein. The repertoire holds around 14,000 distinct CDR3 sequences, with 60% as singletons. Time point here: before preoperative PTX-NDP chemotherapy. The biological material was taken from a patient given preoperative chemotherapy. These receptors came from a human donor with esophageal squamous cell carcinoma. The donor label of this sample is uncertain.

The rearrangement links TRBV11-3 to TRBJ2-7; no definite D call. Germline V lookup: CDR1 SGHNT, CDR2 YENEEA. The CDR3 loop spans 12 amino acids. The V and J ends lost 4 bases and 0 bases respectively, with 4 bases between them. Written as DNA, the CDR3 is TGTGCCAGCAGCTCGAACTCCTACGAGCAGTACTTC. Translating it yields CASSSNSYEQYF. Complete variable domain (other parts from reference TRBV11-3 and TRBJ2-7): EAGVVQSPRYKIIEKKQPVAFWCNPISGHNTLYWYLQNLGQGPELLIRYENEEAVDDSQLPKDRFSAERLKGVDSTLKIQPAELGDSAVYLCASSSNSYEQYFGPGTRLTVT.

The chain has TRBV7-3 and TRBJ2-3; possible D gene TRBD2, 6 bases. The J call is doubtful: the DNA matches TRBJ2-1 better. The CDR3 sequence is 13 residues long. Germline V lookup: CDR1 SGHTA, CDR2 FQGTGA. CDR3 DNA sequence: TGTGCCAGCAGCTTGGGACCTCGGGAGACCCAGTTCTTC. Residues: CASSLGPRETQFF.

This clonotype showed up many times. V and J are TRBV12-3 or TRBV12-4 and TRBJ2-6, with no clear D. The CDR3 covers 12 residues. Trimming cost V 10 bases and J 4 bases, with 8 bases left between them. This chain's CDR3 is CANLEGANVLTF. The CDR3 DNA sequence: TGTGCCAACTTAGAGGGGGCCAACGTCCTGACTTTC.

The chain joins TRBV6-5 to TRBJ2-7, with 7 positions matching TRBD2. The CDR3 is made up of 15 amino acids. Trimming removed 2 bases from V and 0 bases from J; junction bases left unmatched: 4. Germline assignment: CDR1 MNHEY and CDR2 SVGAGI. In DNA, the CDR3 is TGTGCCAGCAGTTACAGAGCTAGCGGCTCCTACGAGCAGTACTTC. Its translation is CASSYRASGSYEQYF.

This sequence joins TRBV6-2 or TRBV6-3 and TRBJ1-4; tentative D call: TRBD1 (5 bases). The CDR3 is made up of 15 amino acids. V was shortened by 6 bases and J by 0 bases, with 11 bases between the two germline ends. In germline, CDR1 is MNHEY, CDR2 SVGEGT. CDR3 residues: CASSLGQATNEKLFF. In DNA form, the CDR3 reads TGTGCCAGCAGCCTAGGACAAGCAACTAATGAAAAACTGTTTTTT.

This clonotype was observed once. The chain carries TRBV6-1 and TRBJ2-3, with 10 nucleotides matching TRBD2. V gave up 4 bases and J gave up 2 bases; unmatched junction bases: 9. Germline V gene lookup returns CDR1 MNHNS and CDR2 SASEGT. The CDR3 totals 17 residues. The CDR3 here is CASSASGGVSATDTQYF. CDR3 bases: TGTGCCAGCAGTGCAAGCGGGGGGGTGAGCGCCACAGATACGCAGTATTTT.

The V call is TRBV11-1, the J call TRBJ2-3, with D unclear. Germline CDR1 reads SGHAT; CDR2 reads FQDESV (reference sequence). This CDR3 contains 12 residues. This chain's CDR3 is CETPPGTDTQYF. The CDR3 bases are TGTGAGACTCCGCCTGGCACAGATACGCAGTATTTT.

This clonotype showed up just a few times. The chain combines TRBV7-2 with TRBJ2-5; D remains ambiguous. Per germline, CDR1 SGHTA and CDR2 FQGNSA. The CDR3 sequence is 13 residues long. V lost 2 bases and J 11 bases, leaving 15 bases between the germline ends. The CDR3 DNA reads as TGTGCCAGCAGCTTATCATCCCTCAATGAGCAGTACTTC. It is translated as CASSLSSLNEQYF. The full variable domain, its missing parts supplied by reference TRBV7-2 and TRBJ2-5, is GAGVSQSPSNKVTEKGKDVELRCDPISGHTALYWYRQSLGQGLEFLIYFQGNSAPDKSGLPSDRFSAERTGGSVSTLTIQRTQQEDSAVYLCASSLSSLNEQYFGPGTRLLVL.

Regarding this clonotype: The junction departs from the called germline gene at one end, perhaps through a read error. In nucleotides, the CDR3 is TGTGCCAGCAGACCCACCCCTGAGGCAGAGAGGACCGGGACGCTGTATTTT. It specifies CASRPTPEAERTGTLYF. V and J are TRBV6-1 and TRBJ2-2; D is tentatively TRBD1 or TRBD2 (5 bases each). The V gene's germline CDR1 is MNHNS and CDR2 SASEGT. The CDR3 contains 17 residues.

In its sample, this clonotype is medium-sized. Here the CDR3 DNA reads TGTGCCAGCGCCGACCCCCCAGTCTCAGCACTACCTGAAGCTTTCTTT. Protein sequence: CASADPPVSALPEAFF. V and J are TRBV12-3 or TRBV12-4 and TRBJ1-1; no firm D call. V was cut by 8 bases and J by 6 bases, with 25 bases left in between. The CDR3 is 16 residues long.

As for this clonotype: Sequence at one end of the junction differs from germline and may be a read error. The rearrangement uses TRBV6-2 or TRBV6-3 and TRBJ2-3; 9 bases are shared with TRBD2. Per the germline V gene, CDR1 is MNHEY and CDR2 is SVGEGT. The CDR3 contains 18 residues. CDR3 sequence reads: CASSFRSSGGPDTETQYF. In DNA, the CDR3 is TGTGCCAGCAGTTTTCGGAGTAGCGGGGGCCCAGACACAGAGACCCAGTACTTT.

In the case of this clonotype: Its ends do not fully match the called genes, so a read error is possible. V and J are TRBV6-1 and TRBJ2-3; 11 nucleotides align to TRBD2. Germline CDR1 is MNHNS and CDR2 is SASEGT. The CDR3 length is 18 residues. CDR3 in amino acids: CASRRGWTSGLGTDTQYF. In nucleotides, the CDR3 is TGTGCCAGCAGACGCGGTTGGACTAGCGGGTTGGGCACGGATACGCAGTATTTT.

The CDR3 region has the DNA TGTGCCAGCAGCCAAGGGGCGACTACTTCCTACGAGCAGTACTTC. It specifies CASSQGATTSYEQYF. The chain uses TRBV14 and TRBJ2-5; D might be TRBD2 (5 bases). The end of the DNA is better explained by TRBJ2-7, so the J call may be wrong. Germline V gene data show CDR1 as SGHDN and CDR2 as FVKESK. This CDR3 has 15 amino acids.

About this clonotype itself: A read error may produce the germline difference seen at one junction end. The CDR3 loop reads CASSEAGQGPKNTQYF. CDR3 nucleotide sequence: TGTGCGAGCAGCGAAGCGGGGCAGGGACCCAAAAACACTCAGTATTTC. The J gene is TRBJ2-4, the V gene TRBV6-1; TRBD2 matches at 7 bases. The germline V gene encodes CDR1 MNHNS and CDR2 SASEGT. This CDR3 region has 16 residues.

The CDR3 sequence: CASALGGGATDTQYF. CDR3 DNA: TGTGCCAGCGCCTTGGGGGGGGGAGCCACAGATACGCAGTATTTT. The V gene is TRBV6-4, the J gene TRBJ2-3; 7 bases match TRBD2. J gave up 2 bases and V 8 bases, and 10 bases lay outside the gene matches. CDR3 length equals 15 residues. Germline lookup yields CDR1 MRHNA and CDR2 SNTAGT.

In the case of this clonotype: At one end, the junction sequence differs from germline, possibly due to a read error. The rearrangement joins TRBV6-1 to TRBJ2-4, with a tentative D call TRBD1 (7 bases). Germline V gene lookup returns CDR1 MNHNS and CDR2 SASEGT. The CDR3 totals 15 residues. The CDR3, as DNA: TGTGCCAGCAGCAGGGGGGCGGGCGACAAAGATACGCAGTATTTC. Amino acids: CASSRGAGDKDTQYF.

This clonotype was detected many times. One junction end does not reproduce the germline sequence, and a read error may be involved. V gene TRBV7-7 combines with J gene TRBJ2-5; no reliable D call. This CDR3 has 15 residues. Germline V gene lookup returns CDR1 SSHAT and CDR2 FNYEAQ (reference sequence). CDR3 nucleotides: TGTGCTAGCAGCTTAGGGAATGGGGTAGGAGAGACCCAGTACTTC. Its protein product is CASSLGNGVGETQYF.

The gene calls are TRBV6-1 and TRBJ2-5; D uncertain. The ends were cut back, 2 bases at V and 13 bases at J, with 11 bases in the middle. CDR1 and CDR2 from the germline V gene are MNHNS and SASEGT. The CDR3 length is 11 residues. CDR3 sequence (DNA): TGTGCCAGCAGTGAAAATGTCGCTGGGTACTTC. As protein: CASSENVAGYF.

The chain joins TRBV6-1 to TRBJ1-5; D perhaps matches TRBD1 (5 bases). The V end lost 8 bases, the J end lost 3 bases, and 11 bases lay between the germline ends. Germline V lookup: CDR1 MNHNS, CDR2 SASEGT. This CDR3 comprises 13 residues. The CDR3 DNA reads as TGTGCCAGCGGGGGACGGATCAATCAGCCCCAGCATTTT. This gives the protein CASGGRINQPQHF.

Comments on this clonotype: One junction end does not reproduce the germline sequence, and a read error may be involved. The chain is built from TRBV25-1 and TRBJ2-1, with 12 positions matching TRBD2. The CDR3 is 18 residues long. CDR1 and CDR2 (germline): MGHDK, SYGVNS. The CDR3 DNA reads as TGTGCCAGCAGTGTTACTAGCGGGGGGCCTTTTATCTCCAATGCGCAGTTCTTT. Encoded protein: CASSVTSGGPFISNAQFF.

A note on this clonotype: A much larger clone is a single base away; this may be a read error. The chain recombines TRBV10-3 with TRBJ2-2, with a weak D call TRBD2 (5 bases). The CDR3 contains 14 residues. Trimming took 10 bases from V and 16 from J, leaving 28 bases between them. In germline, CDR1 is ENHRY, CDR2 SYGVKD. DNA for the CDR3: TGTGCCACCAAACTAGAAGATAGCACAGATACGCAGTTTTTT. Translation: CATKLEDSTDTQFF.

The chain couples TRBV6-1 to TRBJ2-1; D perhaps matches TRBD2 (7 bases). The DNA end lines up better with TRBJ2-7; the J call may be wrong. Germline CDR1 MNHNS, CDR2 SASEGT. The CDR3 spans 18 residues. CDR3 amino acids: CASSGREGGASPNDAQYF. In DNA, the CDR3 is TGTGCCAGCAGTGGGAGAGAGGGGGGGGCGTCGCCCAACGATGCGCAGTACTTC.